The 8 T cell receptor beta chains presented below share a single source sample, sequenced in a study of control samples from healthy donors and cancer patients. Generated by immunoSEQ multiplex PCR, the TCRdb table keeps only in-frame clones and is missing some. The sample records roughly 40,000 clones, less than 90% being singletons. The material sequenced was blood. The receptors come from a man aged 55 to 69 in good health.

The chain links TRBV19 to TRBJ1-1, with a weak D call TRBD1 (5 bases). CDR3 length: 17 amino acids. Germline loops: CDR1 LNHDA, CDR2 SQIVND (reference sequence). The V and J ends lost 6 bases and 3 bases respectively, with 23 bases between them. This CDR3 reads CASRLIKGRGGDTEAFF. For the CDR3, the DNA is TGTGCCAGTAGACTAATAAAAGGACGAGGAGGGGACACTGAAGCTTTCTTT.

The chain couples TRBV29-1 to TRBJ2-7, with 8 nucleotides matching TRBD1. The CDR3 loop spans 14 amino acids. After removal of 6 bases from V and 0 bases from J, the junction contained 7 bases not matched to a gene. Per the germline V gene, CDR1 is SQVTM and CDR2 is ANQGSEA. For the CDR3, the DNA is TGCAGCGTCAAATCCGGGACAGGCTCCTACGAGCAGTACTTC. Protein product: CSVKSGTGSYEQYF.

This clone was seen only a few times. The chain links TRBV6-6 to TRBJ2-1; D is undetermined. CDR1 is MNHNY, CDR2 SVGAGI, per germline (reference sequence). The germline V and J ends were trimmed by 7 bases and 8 bases, with 12 bases remaining between them. The CDR3 spans 12 residues. Here the CDR3 reads CASTPPPDEQFF. The CDR3 nucleotides read TGTGCCAGCACCCCGCCCCCTGATGAGCAGTTCTTC.

The chain employs TRBV28 and TRBJ2-7; the D is unclear. Per germline, CDR1 MDHEN and CDR2 SYDVKM. The CDR3 runs to 14 residues. With 6 bases removed from V and 5 bases from J, the gap between germline ends came to 17 bases. DNA of the CDR3: TGTGCCAGCAGGAGGTCTACCCCCCCCCACGAGCAGTACTTC. Its protein is CASRRSTPPHEQYF.

The V gene is TRBV5-1, the J gene TRBJ2-7; D possibly corresponds to TRBD2 (6 bases). CDR3 length: 13 amino acids. Germline V CDR1 and CDR2: SGHRS, YFSETQ. With 5 bases removed from V and 0 bases from J, the gap between germline ends came to 9 bases. The CDR3 DNA follows: TGCGCCAGCAGGGACGGGAGCTCCTACGAGCAGTACTTC. It is translated as CASRDGSSYEQYF.

The J gene is TRBJ2-1, the V gene TRBV5-1; D gene ambiguous. Trimming stripped 0 bases from V and 0 bases from J, with 10 bases between. CDR3 length equals 16 residues. Germline V gene lookup returns CDR1 SGHRS and CDR2 YFSETQ. This chain's CDR3 is CASSLVAASSYNEQFF. DNA for the CDR3: TGCGCCAGCAGCTTGGTGGCCGCGAGCTCCTACAATGAGCAGTTCTTC.

V is TRBV12-3 or TRBV12-4 and J is TRBJ1-1; possible D gene TRBD1, 5 bases. V gave up 7 bases and J gave up 3 bases, with 9 bases separating them. This CDR3 has 12 residues. CDR3 bases: TGTGCCAGCACCCAGGGCTACACTGAAGCTTTCTTT. The encoded protein is CASTQGYTEAFF.

The J gene is TRBJ1-4, the V gene TRBV4-1; TRBD1 matches at 8 bases. CDR1 and CDR2 (germline): MGHRA, YSYEKL. The CDR3 has 16 residues. Trimming cost V 3 bases and J 0 bases; bases outside gene matches: 3. DNA of the CDR3: TGCGCCAGCAGCCAGGACAGGGATCCAACTAATGAAAAACTGTTTTTT. It is translated as CASSQDRDPTNEKLFF.